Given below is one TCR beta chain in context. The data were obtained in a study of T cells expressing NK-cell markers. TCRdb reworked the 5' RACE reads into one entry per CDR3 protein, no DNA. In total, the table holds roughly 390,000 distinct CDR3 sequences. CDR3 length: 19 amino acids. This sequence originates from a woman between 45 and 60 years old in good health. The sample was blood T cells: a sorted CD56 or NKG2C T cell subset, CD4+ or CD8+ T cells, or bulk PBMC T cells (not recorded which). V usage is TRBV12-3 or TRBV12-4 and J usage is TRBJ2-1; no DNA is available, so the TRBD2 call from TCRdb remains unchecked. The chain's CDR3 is CASIRAGGRSYSSYNEQFF.